A selection of T cell receptor beta chains follows, all from one sample in a study of OX40 agonist ivuxolimab in advanced cancers. Data came from immunoSEQ multiplex PCR; TCRdb stores just in-frame clones and leaves some out. The sample comprises roughly 18,000 clones, 75% to 85% of which are singletons, and about 15% rests with the top ten. This specimen consisted of CD4+ or CD8+ T cells sorted from blood, obtained in a trial of the OX40 agonist ivuxolimab. The receptor set was obtained from an adult with an advanced solid tumor such as melanoma, head and neck, liver or kidney cancer. Each CDR3 is given with its conserved first and last residue. A D gene is named only where the DNA matches it firmly. Rows give clone size only sometimes, using once, few, many, or a class for an expanded clone.

clone_size,j_call,v_call,d_call,cdr3_nt,cdr3_aa
.,TRBJ2-1,TRBV5-6,TRBD1,TGTGCCAGCTGGACCTTCAGAAAGACAGGGAATGAGCAGTTCTTC,CASWTFRKTGNEQFF
few,TRBJ2-7,TRBV5-1,.,TGCGCCAGCAGCTTGGTGGGTCCAGGGATGTCCTACGAGCAGTACTTC,CASSLVGPGMSYEQYF
.,TRBJ2-1,TRBV7-6,.,TGTGCCAGCAGCTTGACTTCGGAGGGCTCCTACAATGAGCAGTTCTTC,CASSLTSEGSYNEQFF
.,TRBJ2-7,TRBV6-1,.,TGTGCCAGCAGTGAAGATGGAGGTGCCACCTACGAGCAGTACTTC,CASSEDGGATYEQYF
once,TRBJ2-5,TRBV10-3,TRBD2,TGTGCCATCAGTTGGACTAGTTCGGACCAAGAGACCCAGTACTTC,CAISWTSSDQETQYF
.,TRBJ2-1,TRBV19,TRBD2,TGTGCCAGTAGTGACGGAACTAGCGCCTCGCAGGACAATGAGCAGTTCTTC,CASSDGTSASQDNEQFF
.,TRBJ2-7,TRBV7-2,TRBD1,TGTGCCAGCAGCTTAGGGCAGGGGGCCTACGAGCAGTACTTC,CASSLGQGAYEQYF
.,TRBJ2-3,TRBV15,.,TGTGCCACCAGCAGAACCGGCCCAGATACGCAGTATTTT,CATSRTGPDTQYF
.,TRBJ2-7,TRBV13,.,TGTGCCAGCAGCCGAGGGGGGATGAGCTCCTACGAGCAGTACTTC,CASSRGGMSSYEQYF
.,TRBJ2-2,TRBV9,TRBD2,TGTGCCAGCAGCGTAGCTACTAGCGGGAGGTCGAACACCGGGGAGCTGTTTTTT,CASSVATSGRSNTGELFF
.,TRBJ2-6,TRBV11-2,.,TGTGCCAGCAGCACGACGACAACAAGCAAAAGTCGGGCCAACGTCCTGACTTTC,CASSTTTTSKSRANVLTF
.,TRBJ2-2,TRBV5-1,TRBD1,TGCGCCAGCAGCTTACAGGGGGCGACGAACACCGGGGAGCTGTTTTTT,CASSLQGATNTGELFF
.,TRBJ2-7,TRBV25-1,.,TGTGCCAGCAGTGAATTTTGGGCCAGACGGGGCGAGCAGTACTTC,CASSEFWARRGEQYF
.,TRBJ2-3,TRBV4-3,.,TGCGCCAGCAGCCAAGTGTCAGATACGCAGTATTTT,CASSQVSDTQYF
.,TRBJ2-3,TRBV7-6,TRBD2,TGTGCCAGCAGGAGGACCGGGACTAGCGGGAGGAGCACAGATACGCAGTATTTT,CASRRTGTSGRSTDTQYF
.,TRBJ2-3,TRBV16,.,TGTGCCAGCAGCCAATGGAATCCCGCAAGTTCAGATACGCAGTATTTT,CASSQWNPASSDTQYF
.,TRBJ2-3,TRBV7-3,.,TGTGCCAGCAGCTTAGGTACCTATACGCAGTATTTT,CASSLGTYTQYF
.,TRBJ2-7,TRBV11-3,.,TGTGCCAGCAGCTTAGTCTTCGGGGGGCCCATCTACGAGCAGTACTTC,CASSLVFGGPIYEQYF
.,TRBJ2-7,TRBV6-1,.,TGTGCCAGCAGTGAACGGCAGGACTTATCCGAGCAGTACTTC,CASSERQDLSEQYF
.,TRBJ2-7,TRBV7-2,.,TGTGCCAGCAGCTCCCTACACGAGCAGTACTTC,CASSSLHEQYF
.,TRBJ1-1,TRBV5-4,.,TGTGCCAGCAGCTCTAGTCGGGGGAACACTGAAGCTTTCTTT,CASSSSRGNTEAFF
.,TRBJ2-3,TRBV10-3,.,TGTGCCATCAGTGATCGACAGGCAAGCACAGATACGCAGTATTTT,CAISDRQASTDTQYF
.,TRBJ2-3,TRBV4-3,TRBD2,TGCGCCAGCAGCCTGGGGAGGGTTTTTGGCACAGATACGCAGTATTTT,CASSLGRVFGTDTQYF
.,TRBJ2-5,TRBV7-2,.,TGTGCCAGCAGCTTAGCATTCGGGGAGACCCAGTACTTC,CASSLAFGETQYF
.,TRBJ2-5,TRBV7-7,TRBD2,TGTGCCAGCAGCTCCCTAGCGGGGGGATGGGGAGAGACCCAGTACTTC,CASSSLAGGWGETQYF
few,TRBJ2-2,TRBV7-3,TRBD2,TGTGCCAGCAGCCCCTCACTAGCGGGAGCCGGGGAGCTGTTTTTT,CASSPSLAGAGELFF
once,TRBJ2-1,TRBV13,TRBD2,TGTGCCAGCAGCCAAGGGGGACTAGCATCTTTCGAGCAGTTCTTC,CASSQGGLASFEQFF
.,TRBJ2-5,TRBV6-5,.,TGTGCCAGCAGTTTGGGCGTAGGGTCCAGTTCAGGGACCCAGTACTTC,CASSLGVGSSSGTQYF
.,TRBJ1-2,TRBV28,.,TGTGCCAGCAGCCGTAGACCAGACTATGGCTACACCTTC,CASSRRPDYGYTF
.,TRBJ2-6,TRBV29-1,.,TGCAGCGCCGCAGCGGGGGCCAACGTCCTGACTTTC,CSAAAGANVLTF
once,TRBJ2-2,TRBV5-1,.,TGCGCCAGCAGCTCGGGACGGGCGAACACCGGGGAGCTGTTTTTT,CASSSGRANTGELFF
.,TRBJ2-1,TRBV7-9,.,TGTGCCAGCAGCCTGACAGGCCTGAGGGGGAATGAGCAGTTCTTC,CASSLTGLRGNEQFF
.,TRBJ2-5,TRBV11-1,TRBD1,TGTGCCAGCAGTCCTCACAGGGGTCAAGAGACCCAGTACTTC,CASSPHRGQETQYF
.,TRBJ2-1,TRBV4-3,TRBD2,TGCGCCAGCAGCCAAGAACCTAGCGGGGGCAATGAGCAGTTCTTC,CASSQEPSGGNEQFF
.,TRBJ2-2,TRBV15,.,TGTGCCACCAGCCCTCAGACAGCCAACACCGGGGAGCTGTTTTTT,CATSPQTANTGELFF
.,TRBJ2-5,TRBV7-9,TRBD1,TGTGCCAGCAGTGCCGGGACAGGGACTGAGACCCAGTACTTC,CASSAGTGTETQYF
.,TRBJ2-2,TRBV7-9,TRBD1,TGTGCCAGCAGCCGTGGGACAGGACCTAGGGGCGGGGAGCTGTTTTTT,CASSRGTGPRGGELFF
.,TRBJ2-1,TRBV10-2,TRBD1,TGCGCCAGCAGCAGTCTAACAGGGGGCAGTGGCTACAATGAGCAGTTCTTC,CASSSLTGGSGYNEQFF
.,TRBJ1-1,TRBV7-9,.,TGTGCCAGCAGCTTAAGTTGGGAGAGTGAAGCTTTCTTT,CASSLSWESEAFF
.,TRBJ2-1,TRBV6-6,TRBD2,TGTGCCAGCAGCCCAAGCCTACCTTCTCCGGGACTAAAGGTCTTC,CASSPSLPSPGLKVF
.,TRBJ1-2,TRBV6-1,.,TGTGCCAGCAGTGAACAGGTGCGTGGCTACACCTTC,CASSEQVRGYTF
.,TRBJ2-7,TRBV6-1,TRBD1,TGTGCCAGCAGTCCGAGAACAGGGGCCTACGAGCAGTACTTC,CASSPRTGAYEQYF
once,TRBJ1-5,TRBV19,TRBD1,TGTGCCAGTAGTACTGGGCAGGGGGCATTTCAGCCCCAGCATTTT,CASSTGQGAFQPQHF
.,TRBJ2-1,TRBV6-4,TRBD2,TGTGCCAGCAGTGACGGGACTAGCGGGAACAATGAGCAGTTCTTC,CASSDGTSGNNEQFF
.,TRBJ1-4,TRBV7-9,.,TGTGCCAGCAGCCTCAGGGGCGGGGGAGAAAAACTGTTTTTT,CASSLRGGGEKLFF
.,TRBJ2-2,TRBV6-4,.,TGTGCCAGCAGTGACGGGGACAACACCGGGGAGCTGTTTTTT,CASSDGDNTGELFF